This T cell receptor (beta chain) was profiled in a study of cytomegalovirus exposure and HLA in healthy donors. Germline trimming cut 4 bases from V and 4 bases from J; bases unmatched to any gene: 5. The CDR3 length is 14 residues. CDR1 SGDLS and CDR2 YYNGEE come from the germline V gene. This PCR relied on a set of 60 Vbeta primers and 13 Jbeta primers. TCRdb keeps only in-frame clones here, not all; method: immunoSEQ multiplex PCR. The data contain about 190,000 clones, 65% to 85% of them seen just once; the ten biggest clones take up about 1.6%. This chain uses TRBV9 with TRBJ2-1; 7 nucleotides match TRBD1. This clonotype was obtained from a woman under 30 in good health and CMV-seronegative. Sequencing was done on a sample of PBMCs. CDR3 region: CASSPRDSYNEQFF. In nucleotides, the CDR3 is TGTGCCAGCAGCCCTAGGGACAGTTACAATGAGCAGTTCTTC.